This T cell receptor (beta chain) was identified in a study of T cell repertoires in cytomegalovirus infection. Study overall: Indications came from public TCR beta signatures; they pointed to CMV infection and to a matching HLA type. The study, taken as a whole, reports: What dominated the ex vivo response were HLA-C-restricted CMV-specific TCR beta clonotypes. Identification of carriers of CMV plus the relevant HLA was achieved through cumulative public TCR beta family frequency.

In the case of this clonotype: Its matching antigen is unknown.

CDR1 is SNHLY, CDR2 FYNNEI, per germline. The germline V and J ends were trimmed by 8 bases and 6 bases, with 19 bases remaining between them. CDR3 length: 15 amino acids. Using its own MiXCR run on the reads, TCRdb lists one record per CDR3 protein. The sample gives more than 650,000 distinct CDR3 sequences, about a third of which show up once; around 3% is in the top ten. This chain links TRBV2 with TRBJ2-2; no clear D gene. Material: PBMCs. This clonotype was obtained from a human donor in good health (CMV status not recorded). Some clones in this sample may be carry-over from other donors' samples. The CDR3: CASALALRTPGELFF. The CDR3 bases are TGTGCCAGCGCACTCGCGTTACGAACCCCCGGGGAGCTGTTTTTT. The variable domain in full, completed from reference TRBV2 and TRBJ2-2, reads EPEVTQTPSHQVTQMGQEVILRCVPISNHLYFYWYRQILGQKVEFLVSFYNNEISEKSEIFDDQFSVERPDGSNFTLKIRSTKLEDSAMYFCASALALRTPGELFFGEGSRLTVL.